This passage covers 32 T cell receptor beta chains from one sample sequenced in a study of technical replicates of blood from a handful of donors (dated by TCRdb to 2015 to 2018). Library prep was done by the immunoSEQ multiplex PCR assay. TCRdb mirrors the immuneACCESS table, restricted to in-frame sequences. Some clones are absent from its copies; in checked studies, under half trace to an unresolved V gene, and the reason for the others is unknown. The sample table shows around 92,000 clones, and more than 90% are seen once. The ten largest clones capture 0.2% to 0.25% of the sample. Sequences were obtained from T cells isolated from PBMCs. The receptors come from a human donor in good health.

The V gene is TRBV19, the J gene TRBJ1-2; D is ambiguous. Per germline, CDR1 LNHDA and CDR2 SQIVND (reference sequence). CDR3 length: 18 residues. V was clipped by 5 bases and J by 0 bases, with 22 bases between them. This chain's CDR3 is CASSSIRQSRGSNYGYTF. Here the CDR3 DNA reads TGTGCCAGTAGTTCAATACGGCAGTCAAGAGGCTCTAACTATGGCTACACCTTC. Looking up the rest from reference TRBV19 and TRBJ1-2 gives the full variable domain: DGGITQSPKYLFRKEGQNVTLSCEQNLNHDAMYWYRQDPGQGLRLIYYSQIVNDFQKGDIAEGYSVSREKKESFPLTVTSAQKNPTAFYLCASSSIRQSRGSNYGYTFGSGTRLTVV.

A single count supports this clone. The CDR3 DNA reads as TGCAGCGTTGTTCGACAGGGAGATTTCTCCTACGAGCAGTACTTC. Protein sequence: CSVVRQGDFSYEQYF. The V call is TRBV29-1, the J call TRBJ2-7, with TRBD1 matching over 7 bases. Germline assignment: CDR1 SQVTM and CDR2 ANQGSEA. V lost 4 bases to trimming and J lost 0 bases; unmatched junction nucleotides: 9. The CDR3 consists of 15 residues.

This clone was found once. The chain couples TRBV9 to TRBJ2-7; D is uncertain. V lost 0 bases to trimming and J lost 0 bases, with 7 bases between them. The germline gives CDR1 SGDLS, CDR2 YYNGEE. The CDR3 spans 14 residues. CDR3: CASSVVGASYEQYF. The CDR3 nucleotides read TGTGCCAGCAGCGTAGTGGGCGCCTCCTACGAGCAGTACTTC. Variable domain in full (rest from reference TRBV9 and TRBJ2-7): DSGVTQTPKHLITATGQRVTLRCSPRSGDLSVYWYQQSLDQGLQFLIQYYNGEERAKGNILERFSAQQFPDLHSELNLSSLELGDSALYFCASSVVGASYEQYFGPGTRLTVT.

The CDR3 nucleotides read TGCAGCGTTGGCGGGCCGGGAGGGGCTGAAGCTTTCTTT. The encoded protein is CSVGGPGGAEAFF. J is TRBJ1-1 and V is TRBV29-1; a possible D gene is TRBD1 (5 bases). Germline V gene data show CDR1 as SQVTM and CDR2 as ANQGSEA. V dropped 4 bases and J dropped 6 bases, with 15 bases sitting between them. The CDR3 has 13 residues. Full variable domain (missing parts from reference TRBV29-1 and TRBJ1-1): SAVISQKPSRDICQRGTSLTIQCQVDSQVTMMFWYRQQPGQSLTLIATANQGSEATYESGFVIDKFPISRPNLTFSTLTVSNMSPEDSSIYLCSVGGPGGAEAFFGQGTRLTVV.

The chain has TRBV5-1 and TRBJ1-6, with 11 bases fitting TRBD1. Germline trimming cut 4 bases from V and 4 bases from J; bases unmatched to any gene: 4. Germline V gene data show CDR1 as SGHRS and CDR2 as YFSETQ. The CDR3 spans 16 residues. CDR3 sequence reads: CASSPDRGPYNSPLHF. The CDR3 nucleotides read TGCGCCAGCAGCCCGGACAGGGGGCCTTATAATTCACCCCTCCACTTT. The entire variable domain, with the rest obtained from reference TRBV5-1 and TRBJ1-6, is as follows: KAGVTQTPRYLIKTRGQQVTLSCSPISGHRSVSWYQQTPGQGLQFLFEYFSETQRNKGNFPGRFSGRQFSNSRSEMNVSTLELGDSALYLCASSPDRGPYNSPLHFGNGTRLTVT.

This sequence joins TRBV2 and TRBJ1-4; TRBD1 matches 7 bases. V trimming: 4 bases; J trimming: 3 bases; junction bases outside the gene matches: 5. This CDR3 has 15 amino acids. Germline values: CDR1 SNHLY, CDR2 FYNNEI. The CDR3 is CASSVRTGANEKLFF. Written as DNA, the CDR3 is TGTGCCAGCAGTGTACGGACAGGAGCTAATGAAAAACTGTTTTTT.

The V gene is TRBV18, the J gene TRBJ2-5; 8 nucleotides match TRBD2. This CDR3 has 13 amino acids. Germline loops: CDR1 KGHSH, CDR2 LQKENI. The ends lost 2 bases at V and 4 bases at J; junction bases unmatched: 0. Here the CDR3 reads CASSPGLAETQYF. The CDR3 DNA follows: TGTGCCAGCTCACCAGGACTAGCAGAGACCCAGTACTTC.

V usage is TRBV11-2 and J usage is TRBJ2-5, with TRBD1 matching 9 bases. This CDR3 region has 15 residues. Germline trimming cut 4 bases from V and 0 bases from J; bases unmatched to any gene: 3. CDR1 and CDR2 from the germline V gene are SGHAT and FQNNGV. This CDR3 reads CASSSWDRDQETQYF. In DNA form, the CDR3 reads TGTGCCAGCAGCTCTTGGGACAGGGACCAAGAGACCCAGTACTTC. The full variable domain, its missing parts supplied by reference TRBV11-2 and TRBJ2-5, is EAGVAQSPRYKIIEKRQSVAFWCNPISGHATLYWYQQILGQGPKLLIQFQNNGVVDDSQLPKDRFSAERLKGVDSTLKIQPAKLEDSAVYLCASSSWDRDQETQYFGPGTRLLVL.

The genes are TRBV13 and TRBJ2-7; TRBD1 agrees at 10 bases. The CDR3 is made up of 15 amino acids. Germline CDR1 is PRHDT and CDR2 is FYEKMQ (reference sequence). J lost 4 bases, V lost 5 bases, and 8 bases had no gene match. CDR3 region: CASSDPGQGRYEQYF. The CDR3 DNA reads as TGTGCCAGCAGCGATCCGGGACAGGGGCGGTACGAGCAGTACTTC.

The CDR3 sequence: CASSPGTAAYGYTF. The CDR3 nucleotides are TGTGCCAGCAGCCCAGGGACAGCAGCCTATGGCTACACCTTC. The chain combines TRBV5-4 with TRBJ1-2, with 7 bases identical to TRBD1. Germline assignment: CDR1 SGHNT and CDR2 YYREEE (reference sequence). Trimming at V came to 4 bases and at J to 4 bases, leaving 7 bases not matched to a gene. The CDR3 is 14 amino acids.

The chain uses TRBV28 and TRBJ2-3; unclear D gene. Germline CDR1 reads MDHEN; CDR2 reads SYDVKM. The V end was cut by 5 bases, the J end by 1 base, with 10 bases between. The CDR3 sequence is 14 residues long. CDR3: CASSPPLGTDTQYF. The DNA of the CDR3 is TGTGCCAGCAGTCCCCCCTTAGGCACAGATACGCAGTATTTT. The full variable domain, rest sourced from reference TRBV28 and TRBJ2-3, is DVKVTQSSRYLVKRTGEKVFLECVQDMDHENMFWYRQDPGLGLRLIYFSYDVKMKEKGDIPEGYSVSREKKERFSLILESASTNQTSMYLCASSPPLGTDTQYFGPGTRLTVL.

V and J are TRBV4-1 and TRBJ1-5; tentative D call: TRBD1 (5 bases). CDR3 length: 15 amino acids. Germline CDR1 is MGHRA and CDR2 is YSYEKL. Trimming cost V 1 base and J 7 bases, with 14 bases left between them. The DNA for the CDR3 is TGCGCCAGCAGCCAAGGAAGGCGGGGGGTACAGCCCCAGCATTTT. Its translation: CASSQGRRGVQPQHF.

The chain employs TRBV29-1 and TRBJ1-1, with D tentatively TRBD1 (6 bases). Germline CDR1 SQVTM, CDR2 ANQGSEA. V gave up 5 bases and J gave up 1 base, with 14 bases separating them. The CDR3 sequence is 14 residues long. CDR3 bases: TGCAGCGTTCGAGGGGGAAGGAGGAACACTGAAGCTTTCTTT. Translating it yields CSVRGGRRNTEAFF.

J is TRBJ2-7 and V is TRBV6-5, with TRBD2 as a possible D gene (5 bases). From germline, CDR1 is MNHEY and CDR2 SVGAGI. This CDR3 has 14 amino acids. V lost 0 bases to trimming and J lost 4 bases, with 10 bases between them. The chain's CDR3 is CASSYSRGNYEQYF. The CDR3 nucleotides read TGTGCCAGCAGTTACTCTAGAGGGAATTACGAGCAGTACTTC.

The J gene is TRBJ2-5, the V gene TRBV5-1; 10 bases line up with TRBD2. In germline, CDR1 is SGHRS, CDR2 YFSETQ. CDR3 length: 15 residues. Unmatched junction bases numbered 9, after V lost 8 bases and J lost 2 bases. CDR3 region: CASYPIAGGQETQYF. CDR3 bases: TGCGCCAGTTACCCTATAGCGGGAGGTCAAGAGACCCAGTACTTC.

The chain couples TRBV7-6 to TRBJ2-6; D is uncertain. The CDR3 runs to 13 residues. Deletions cut 1 base from V and 11 bases from J, with 9 bases between. Germline assignment: CDR1 SGHVS and CDR2 FNYEAQ. The CDR3 coding sequence is TGTGCCAGCAGCTTAGTCATTGGAGACGTCCTGACTTTC. This codes for CASSLVIGDVLTF.

The CDR3 DNA sequence: TGCGCCAGCAGTGGACAGGGCAGCGATGAGCAGTTCTTC. Residues: CASSGQGSDEQFF. This chain uses TRBV10-1 with TRBJ2-1; 7 bases align to TRBD1. J gave up 8 bases and V 4 bases, and 5 bases lay outside the gene matches. The CDR3 has 13 amino acids. From germline, CDR1 is WNHNN and CDR2 SYGVQD (reference sequence).

J is TRBJ1-2 and V is TRBV7-2, with a weak D call TRBD1 (6 bases). V lost 3 bases and J 0 bases, leaving 8 bases between the germline ends. CDR1 is SGHTA, CDR2 FQGNSA, per germline. The CDR3 spans 14 residues. This CDR3 is CASSFNRANYGYTF. The CDR3 DNA reads as TGTGCCAGCAGCTTTAACAGGGCTAACTATGGCTACACCTTC.

V is TRBV19 and J is TRBJ2-1; maybe TRBD2 (6 bases). This CDR3 contains 15 residues. Trimming removed 8 bases from V and 2 bases from J, with 16 bases in between. Germline CDR1 reads LNHDA; CDR2 reads SQIVND (reference sequence). CDR3 sequence (DNA): TGTGCCAGTTCCGCGGGACCTCTAACCTACAATGAGCAGTTCTTC. Amino acid sequence: CASSAGPLTYNEQFF.

This clone was seen just once. This rearrangement joins TRBV4-1 to TRBJ2-7, with TRBD2 as a possible D gene (6 bases). The V and J ends lost 0 bases and 0 bases respectively, with 6 bases between them. CDR1 MGHRA and CDR2 YSYEKL come from the germline V gene. CDR3 length: 14 amino acids. CDR3 nucleotide sequence: TGCGCCAGCAGCCAAGAGGGGGGCTCCTACGAGCAGTACTTC. Its protein product is CASSQEGGSYEQYF.

The chain joins TRBV5-1 to TRBJ1-2; a possible D gene is TRBD1 (5 bases). Germline V gene data show CDR1 as SGHRS and CDR2 as YFSETQ. The CDR3 is 13 amino acids. V lost 0 bases and J 6 bases, leaving 9 bases between the germline ends. CDR3 loop: CASSLGQGNGYTF. In DNA form, the CDR3 reads TGCGCCAGCAGCTTGGGTCAGGGAAATGGCTACACCTTC.

CDR3 sequence reads: CASSSKAQRLLTQAKNIQYF. The CDR3 nucleotides read TGTGCCAGCAGCTCGAAGGCGCAGAGACTCCTTACCCAAGCCAAAAACATTCAGTACTTC. The chain employs TRBV27 and TRBJ2-4; D is undetermined. Per the germline V gene, CDR1 is MNHEY and CDR2 is SMNVEV (reference sequence). CDR3 length: 20 residues. V was cut by 6 bases and J by 0 bases, with 27 bases left in between.

The CDR3 bases are TGTGCCAGCAGCAGGGGGCAGGGGGCGATTAATGAGCAGTTCTTC. Protein: CASSRGQGAINEQFF. V gene TRBV7-9 combines with J gene TRBJ2-1; the match to TRBD1 covers 8 bases. This CDR3 comprises 15 residues. CDR1 and CDR2 (germline): SEHNR, FQNEAQ (reference sequence). Germline trimming cut 5 bases from V and 7 bases from J; bases unmatched to any gene: 10.

The gene calls are TRBV5-6 and TRBJ2-3; 9 bases align to TRBD2. This CDR3 has 15 residues. Germline CDR1 is SGHDT and CDR2 is YYEEEE. Trimming cost V 5 bases and J 7 bases; bases outside gene matches: 11. The CDR3 DNA reads as TGTGCCAGCAGTCCGGCGGGGGGGACCGCTTATACGCAGTATTTT. Its protein is CASSPAGGTAYTQYF.

This chain connects TRBV6-1 to TRBJ2-1, with D possibly being TRBD2 (7 bases). This CDR3 region has 15 residues. Germline loops: CDR1 MNHNS, CDR2 SASEGT. Trimming took off 9 bases at V and 2 bases at J, with 17 bases between the two ends. The CDR3 DNA reads as TGTGCCAGTAAATATGAGGGGGGGGCCTACAATGAGCAGTTCTTC. Translated: CASKYEGGAYNEQFF.

In its sample, this clone was seen once. This sequence joins TRBV7-9 and TRBJ2-3; TRBD1 might be the D (6 bases). Deletions cut 7 bases from V and 6 bases from J, with 17 bases between. Germline-derived CDR1 and CDR2 are SEHNR and FQNEAQ (reference sequence). The CDR3 covers 14 residues. The DNA for the CDR3 is TGTGCCAGCACCCAAGTCCAGGGGCTGGATACGCAGTATTTT. This gives the protein CASTQVQGLDTQYF.

The chain couples TRBV4-1 to TRBJ1-2; a weak D match, TRBD1 (5 bases). The CDR3 runs 15 residues. Germline V CDR1 and CDR2: MGHRA, YSYEKL. Trimming left V 0 bases short and J 1 base short, with 9 bases between. The CDR3: CASSQEGRVNYGYTF. For the CDR3, the DNA is TGCGCCAGCAGCCAAGAGGGGCGCGTTAACTATGGCTACACCTTC.

CDR3 sequence reads: CASSGVTSGQETQYF. The DNA for the CDR3 is TGTGCCAGCAGCGGGGTGACTAGCGGTCAGGAGACCCAGTACTTC. V and J are TRBV7-6 and TRBJ2-5; 9 nucleotides line up with TRBD2. Germline lookup yields CDR1 SGHVS and CDR2 FNYEAQ. Losses at the gene ends were 5 bases for V and 5 bases for J; bases not matched to a gene: 9. The CDR3 has 15 amino acids.

The V gene is TRBV30, the J gene TRBJ1-3; D is undetermined. Germline-derived CDR1 and CDR2 are GTSNPN and SVGIG (reference sequence). V was cut by 3 bases and J by 4 bases, with 10 bases left in between. The CDR3 spans 13 residues. The CDR3 DNA reads TGTGCCTGGAGGCTACCCCCCGGAAACACCATATATTTT. Protein: CAWRLPPGNTIYF.

J is TRBJ2-5 and V is TRBV18; weak D call: TRBD2 (6 bases). The CDR3 totals 13 residues. Between the trimmed V and J ends, which lost 3 bases and 5 bases, there was a span of 10 bases. Germline V gene data show CDR1 as KGHSH and CDR2 as LQKENI. As DNA, the CDR3 is TGTGCCAGCTCACCCCTAGGAGGGGAGACCCAGTACTTC. Translation gives CASSPLGGETQYF.

The chain couples TRBV25-1 to TRBJ2-7; TRBD1 agrees at 11 bases. Per germline, CDR1 MGHDK and CDR2 SYGVNS. The CDR3 runs 15 residues. V lost 6 bases, J lost 3 bases, and 7 bases stayed unmatched. The CDR3 coding sequence is TGTGCCAGCAGGGGAGGACAGGGGGCTATCTACGAGCAGTACTTC. It specifies CASRGGQGAIYEQYF.

The rearrangement uses TRBV4-1 and TRBJ1-4, with TRBD1 matching over 10 bases. From germline, CDR1 is MGHRA and CDR2 YSYEKL. Germline trimming cut 4 bases from V and 6 bases from J; bases unmatched to any gene: 5. The length of the CDR3 is 15 residues. CDR3 bases: TGCGCCAGCAGCCCACGGGACAGGGGCTATGAAAAACTGTTTTTT. Protein sequence: CASSPRDRGYEKLFF.